These 23 T cell receptor beta chains were sequenced from one sample in a study of T cells in localized non-small cell lung cancer. Only in-frame clones appear in the TCRdb table, and some are missing; sequencing was by immunoSEQ multiplex PCR. The data show approximately 24,000 clones, 81% seen once. The sample here was peripheral blood, taken before any cancer treatment. Receptor source: a man aged 40 to 75 with stage III squamous cell lung carcinoma.

The gene calls are TRBV4-1 and TRBJ1-1; tentatively, D is TRBD1 (6 bases). The CDR3 consists of 14 residues. V lost 0 bases and J lost 4, with 9 bases in between. CDR1 is MGHRA and CDR2 is YSYEKL in the germline V gene. The chain's CDR3 is CASSQDRRGTEAFF. The CDR3 DNA follows: TGCGCCAGCAGCCAAGATCGCAGGGGCACTGAAGCTTTCTTT.

The rearrangement uses TRBV5-5 and TRBJ1-1; 8 bases map to TRBD1. Germline V gene lookup returns CDR1 SGHKS and CDR2 YYEKEE (reference sequence). The CDR3 spans 15 residues. The V gene end was trimmed by 3 bases and the J gene end by 3 bases; junction bases not matched to a gene: 7. The CDR3 DNA follows: TGTGCCAGCAGCTACCAGGGGGCGAGGGACACTGAAGCTTTCTTT. This codes for CASSYQGARDTEAFF.

The rearrangement links TRBV4-2 to TRBJ1-4, with D possibly TRBD1 on 5 matching bases. This CDR3 has 17 residues. Germline loops: CDR1 LGHNA, CDR2 YNFKEQ. The V end lost 0 bases, the J end lost 3 bases, and 14 bases lay between the germline ends. The CDR3 spells CASSQDGGTRPNEKLFF. In DNA, the CDR3 is TGTGCCAGCAGCCAAGATGGTGGGACCAGACCTAATGAAAAACTGTTTTTT.

The chain carries TRBV21-1 and TRBJ1-2. TRBV21-1 is designated a pseudogene. The CDR3 contains 15 residues. The DNA for the CDR3 is TGTGCCGGCCGCCCAAGGGGGGGAATGGACTATGGCTACACCTTC. Amino acids: CAGRPRGGMDYGYTF.

V usage is TRBV7-9 and J usage is TRBJ1-1; D is ambiguous. Trimming shortened V by 5 bases and J by 11 bases, and 15 bases separated the two germline ends. Germline V lookup: CDR1 SEHNR, CDR2 FQNEAQ (reference sequence). This CDR3 spans 12 amino acids. This CDR3 reads CASSQTFHGAFF. CDR3 DNA: TGTGCCAGCAGCCAGACTTTCCACGGGGCTTTCTTT.

This chain uses TRBV5-8 with TRBJ2-7; D not resolved. Germline CDR1 reads SGHTS; CDR2 reads YDEGEE. Trimming shortened V by 4 bases and J by 0 bases, and 14 bases separated the two germline ends. The CDR3 length is 15 residues. The CDR3 DNA follows: TGTGCCAGCAGCCCGACGGCGGATAGCTCCTACGAGCAGTACTTC. Encoded protein: CASSPTADSSYEQYF.

CDR3 in amino acids: CASGRDRGHEQFF. CDR3 DNA: TGTGCCAGCGGTCGGGACAGGGGACATGAGCAGTTCTTC. J is TRBJ2-1 and V is TRBV27; 10 bases are shared with TRBD1. Germline V CDR1 and CDR2: MNHEY, SMNVEV (reference sequence). The ends lost 8 bases at V and 8 bases at J; junction bases unmatched: 6. The length of the CDR3 is 13 residues.

V usage is TRBV6-5 and J usage is TRBJ1-1; unclear D gene. V lost 0 bases, J lost 4 bases, and 12 bases lay in between. The germline V gene encodes CDR1 MNHEY and CDR2 SVGAGI. The CDR3 extends over 15 amino acids. CDR3 in DNA: TGTGCCAGCAGTTACTCTCAATCCGTGGGCACTGAAGCTTTCTTT. Amino acid sequence: CASSYSQSVGTEAFF.

The rearrangement uses TRBV28 and TRBJ2-3, with 7 nucleotides matching TRBD1. With 7 bases clipped from V and 2 bases from J, the junction kept 9 bases outside the gene matches. CDR3 size: 15 residues. The germline V gene has CDR1 MDHEN and CDR2 SYDVKM. CDR3 residues: CASTSAGTDTDTQYF. The CDR3, as DNA: TGTGCCAGCACATCGGCAGGGACAGACACAGATACGCAGTATTTT.

V usage is TRBV5-8 and J usage is TRBJ1-5; perhaps TRBD1 as D (5 bases). Germline V gives CDR1 SGHTS, CDR2 YDEGEE. This CDR3 is 13 amino acids long. V was clipped by 0 bases and J by 9 bases, with 10 bases between them. The CDR3, as DNA: TGTGCCAGCAGCTTGGGAGGGGTCGTGCCCCAGCATTTT. Its translation is CASSLGGVVPQHF.

The V and J genes are TRBV27 and TRBJ1-2; D remains ambiguous. The germline gives CDR1 MNHEY, CDR2 SMNVEV (reference sequence). This CDR3 region has 14 residues. Trimming removed 0 bases from V and 1 base from J, with 6 bases in between. In nucleotides, the CDR3 is TGTGCCAGCAGTTTATCGGCAGATAACTATGGCTACACCTTC. Protein: CASSLSADNYGYTF.

The V call is TRBV10-3, the J call TRBJ2-1, with a tentative D call TRBD1 (5 bases). The CDR3 is 13 amino acids. CDR1 and CDR2 (germline): ENHRY, SYGVKD. V lost 8 bases to trimming and J lost 7 bases, with 15 bases between them. The chain's CDR3 is CAIGQPPGNEQFF. In DNA form, the CDR3 reads TGTGCCATCGGGCAGCCACCAGGGAATGAGCAGTTCTTC.

This clone was counted a single time. CDR3: CASSPGLAGLNYEQYF. In nucleotides, the CDR3 is TGTGCCAGCAGCCCAGGACTAGCGGGGCTCAATTACGAGCAGTACTTC. J is TRBJ2-7 and V is TRBV16; TRBD2 matches 12 bases. Trimming at V came to 4 bases and at J to 4 bases, leaving 8 bases not matched to a gene. The CDR3 contains 16 residues. Germline CDR1 KGHSY, CDR2 FQNENV.

The rearrangement joins TRBV7-2 to TRBJ2-5, with 12 bases aligning to TRBD2. Losses at the gene ends were 1 base for V and 2 bases for J; bases not matched to a gene: 8. This CDR3 is 18 amino acids long. Per germline, CDR1 SGHTA and CDR2 FQGNSA. CDR3 amino acids: CASSLVPLAGGGQETQYF. The DNA for the CDR3 is TGTGCCAGCAGCTTAGTACCTCTAGCGGGAGGGGGGCAAGAGACCCAGTACTTC.

This chain links TRBV5-4 with TRBJ2-5, with 10 bases aligning to TRBD2. This CDR3 contains 16 residues. J lost 5 bases, V lost 0 bases, and 7 bases had no gene match. Germline loops: CDR1 SGHNT, CDR2 YYREEE (reference sequence). The CDR3 sequence is CASSLEASGSTETQYF. In DNA, the CDR3 is TGTGCCAGCAGCTTGGAAGCTAGCGGGAGTACGGAGACCCAGTACTTC.

The chain combines TRBV6-5 with TRBJ2-7, with TRBD1 as a possible D gene (6 bases). Trimming removed 6 bases from V and 2 bases from J, with 17 bases in between. The CDR3 has 15 amino acids. Germline values: CDR1 MNHEY, CDR2 SVGAGI. CDR3 bases: TGTGCCAGCAGCCGCCCCAGCGACAGGACCTACGAGCAGTACTTC. Residues: CASSRPSDRTYEQYF.

The chain has TRBV28 and TRBJ2-5, with 7 bases lining up with TRBD1. Germline V gene lookup returns CDR1 MDHEN and CDR2 SYDVKM. The CDR3 spans 15 residues. J gave up 7 bases and V 4 bases, and 12 bases lay outside the gene matches. The CDR3 nucleotides are TGTGCCAGCAGTTCCACAGGGGCCCTAAGAGGGACCCAGTACTTC. It specifies CASSSTGALRGTQYF.

The CDR3 DNA reads as TGTGCCAGCAGCTTATTTGGACTAGCGGGAGACGGGGAGCAGTACTTC. This encodes CASSLFGLAGDGEQYF. The rearrangement links TRBV7-3 to TRBJ2-7, with 13 bases that match TRBD2. V trimming: 2 bases; J trimming: 7 bases; junction bases outside the gene matches: 8. Germline lookup yields CDR1 SGHTA and CDR2 FQGTGA. The CDR3 spans 16 residues.

This chain joins TRBV19 and TRBJ2-7, with D possibly being TRBD1 (5 bases). The V gene lost 2 bases and the J gene lost 3 bases, with 23 bases spanning the gap. The germline CDR1 and CDR2 sequences are LNHDA and SQIVND (reference sequence). This CDR3 is built from 18 residues. For the CDR3, the DNA is TGTGCCAGTAGTATACTTGGCGTGGGGCAGGGCGGTCGCTACGAGCAGTACTTC. This gives the protein CASSILGVGQGGRYEQYF.

The chain employs TRBV5-5 and TRBJ1-5, with a tentative D call TRBD1 (6 bases). V lost 3 bases, J lost 1 base, and 8 bases lay in between. Germline V gene data show CDR1 as SGHKS and CDR2 as YYEKEE (reference sequence). This CDR3 is 14 amino acids long. The CDR3: CASSWDTSNQPQHF. CDR3 DNA sequence: TGTGCCAGCAGCTGGGACACAAGCAATCAGCCCCAGCATTTT.

The genes are TRBV11-2 and TRBJ1-5, with unresolved D. Germline V gene sequence: CDR1 SGHAT, CDR2 FQNNGV. This CDR3 region has 13 residues. Trimming took off 0 bases at V and 7 bases at J, with 7 bases between the two ends. This CDR3 reads CASSLDGNQPQHF. In DNA form, the CDR3 reads TGTGCCAGCAGCTTAGATGGGAACCAGCCCCAGCATTTT.

The chain recombines TRBV2 with TRBJ1-1; 8 bases are shared with TRBD1. V dropped 6 bases and J dropped 5; count of bases not matched to a gene: 8. CDR1 and CDR2 from the germline V gene are SNHLY and FYNNEI. This CDR3 spans 14 amino acids. CDR3 DNA: TGTGCCAGCAGATCCGACAGGGGTTTGACTGAAGCTTTCTTT. Translation gives CASRSDRGLTEAFF.

V is TRBV5-1 and J is TRBJ1-1, with D unresolved. V lost 0 bases to trimming and J lost 4 bases, with 16 bases between them. The CDR3 sequence is 16 residues long. Per the germline V gene, CDR1 is SGHRS and CDR2 is YFSETQ. CDR3 bases: TGCGCCAGCAGCTTGGGGGCATTGACTACGAGCACTGAAGCTTTCTTT. Protein sequence: CASSLGALTTSTEAFF.